The 21 T cell receptor beta chains presented below share a single source sample, sequenced in a study of cytomegalovirus exposure and HLA in healthy donors. Primers: 60 Vbeta forward and 13 Jbeta reverse. The assay was immunoSEQ multiplex PCR, and TCRdb's table has in-frame clones only and misses some. Among about 96,000 clones listed, 65% to 80% were seen once. Sample: PBMCs. Receptors originate from a female donor in good health and CMV-seropositive.

The chain is built from TRBV7-2 and TRBJ2-2, with a weak D call TRBD1 (5 bases). The CDR3 extends over 16 amino acids. The germline CDR1 and CDR2 sequences are SGHTA and FQGNSA. Trimming cost V 5 bases and J 7 bases, with 20 bases left between them. The CDR3 sequence: CASSPSRTGVGGELFF. CDR3 DNA: TGTGCCAGCAGCCCCTCCCGCACAGGCGTAGGCGGGGAGCTGTTTTTT.

The chain employs TRBV4-2 and TRBJ2-7; 9 nucleotides agree with TRBD1. The CDR3 extends over 16 amino acids. The V and J ends lost 1 base and 10 bases, in that order; junction bases with no gene match: 14. The germline V gene encodes CDR1 LGHNA and CDR2 YNFKEQ. The DNA for the CDR3 is TGTGCCAGCAGCCAAGTTACCCTGGGAGGGACAGGGATTCAGTACTTC. This gives the protein CASSQVTLGGTGIQYF.

V gene TRBV6-1 combines with J gene TRBJ2-2, with 9 bases that match TRBD1. The germline CDR1 and CDR2 sequences are MNHNS and SASEGT. The CDR3 is 13 amino acids. V gave up 11 bases and J gave up 4 bases; unmatched junction bases: 5. The CDR3 coding sequence is TGTGCCTGCTGGGACAGGGCCACCGGGGAGCTGTTTTTT. It translates to CACWDRATGELFF.

By its share, this clone is medium-sized. The genes are TRBV4-3 and TRBJ2-3; tentatively, D is TRBD1 (5 bases). Trimming stripped 0 bases from V and 4 bases from J, with 14 bases between. The CDR3 loop spans 16 amino acids. Germline lookup yields CDR1 LGHNA and CDR2 YSLEER. The CDR3 DNA reads TGCGCCAGCAGCCAAGATCTGGCAGGGATCTCAGATACGCAGTATTTT. Translated: CASSQDLAGISDTQYF.

The chain joins TRBV7-8 to TRBJ1-6; 8 nucleotides align to TRBD1. With V trimmed by 5 bases and J by 4 bases, 4 bases remained unmatched. Per germline, CDR1 SGHVS and CDR2 FQNEAQ. CDR3 length: 15 residues. The CDR3, as DNA: TGTGCCAGCAGCCCGGACAGGGCATATAATTCACCCCTCCACTTT. This sequence encodes CASSPDRAYNSPLHF.

The J gene is TRBJ2-7, the V gene TRBV10-3; no clear D gene. There are 14 residues in the CDR3. Germline values: CDR1 ENHRY, CDR2 SYGVKD. V lost 6 bases and J lost 2, with 14 bases in between. The CDR3 loop reads CAIRPGASAYEQYF. The DNA for the CDR3 is TGTGCCATCAGGCCAGGTGCCTCGGCCTACGAGCAGTACTTC.

This clone has just a few counts. This chain uses TRBV5-1 with TRBJ1-4; 9 bases fit TRBD1. From germline, CDR1 is SGHRS and CDR2 YFSETQ. V lost 5 bases, J lost 8 bases, and 7 bases stayed unmatched. The CDR3 is 14 amino acids. For the CDR3, the DNA is TGCGCCAGCAGTCCCGGGACAGGGCAGGAAAAACTGTTTTTT. Translating gives CASSPGTGQEKLFF.

This clone was detected only once. This chain uses TRBV5-6 with TRBJ2-5, with a possible D match to TRBD2 (6 bases). With 0 bases removed from V and 1 base from J, the gap between germline ends came to 13 bases. This CDR3 contains 16 residues. Germline CDR1 is SGHDT and CDR2 is YYEEEE. CDR3 sequence (DNA): TGTGCCAGCAGCTTGGGGAGGGCTGGACGCCAAGAGACCCAGTACTTC. As protein: CASSLGRAGRQETQYF.

The chain employs TRBV29-1 and TRBJ1-2; the match to TRBD1 covers 7 bases. The CDR3 loop spans 12 amino acids. Germline V gene lookup returns CDR1 SQVTM and CDR2 ANQGSEA. J was trimmed by 6 bases and V by 4 bases; bases with no gene match: 5. The DNA of the CDR3 is TGCAGCGTTGTGAGACAGGGTGATGGCTACACCTTC. As protein: CSVVRQGDGYTF. The full variable domain, completed using reference TRBV29-1 and TRBJ1-2, is SAVISQKPSRDICQRGTSLTIQCQVDSQVTMMFWYRQQPGQSLTLIATANQGSEATYESGFVIDKFPISRPNLTFSTLTVSNMSPEDSSIYLCSVVRQGDGYTFGSGTRLTVV.

This sequence joins TRBV7-2 and TRBJ1-2; D is undetermined. The V gene's germline CDR1 is SGHTA and CDR2 FQGNSA. Trimming took off 2 bases at V and 0 bases at J, with 10 bases between the two ends. The CDR3 extends over 15 amino acids. CDR3 in DNA: TGTGCCAGCAGCTTAAGGCGGCCAGCTAACTATGGCTACACCTTC. Amino acid sequence: CASSLRRPANYGYTF.

V is TRBV27 and J is TRBJ2-5; possible D gene TRBD2, 5 bases. The germline V and J ends were trimmed by 6 bases and 5 bases, with 13 bases remaining between them. The V gene's germline CDR1 is MNHEY and CDR2 SMNVEV (reference sequence). The CDR3 covers 13 residues. As DNA, the CDR3 is TGTGCCAGCAGCCCGAGGACGGGGGAGACCCAGTACTTC. It codes for CASSPRTGETQYF.

This chain joins TRBV27 and TRBJ2-2; TRBD2 agrees at 15 bases. The V segment lost 7 bases and the J segment 1 base; nucleotides outside the gene matches: 13. CDR3 length equals 20 residues. CDR1 is MNHEY, CDR2 SMNVEV, per germline (reference sequence). This CDR3 is CASTVVPPGLAGGNTGELFF. Here the CDR3 DNA reads TGTGCCAGCACTGTCGTCCCTCCGGGACTAGCGGGAGGGAACACCGGGGAGCTGTTTTTT.

This clone was observed a few times. The V and J genes are TRBV7-9 and TRBJ2-7, with 11 bases aligning to TRBD1. The V and J ends lost 1 base and 5 bases, in that order; junction bases with no gene match: 1. Germline V gene lookup returns CDR1 SEHNR and CDR2 FQNEAQ (reference sequence). There are 14 residues in the CDR3. The CDR3: CASSLGDRGNEQYF. The DNA for the CDR3 is TGTGCCAGCAGCTTAGGGGACAGGGGGAACGAGCAGTACTTC.

The rearrangement joins TRBV5-1 to TRBJ2-3; the D is unclear. Germline V gene data show CDR1 as SGHRS and CDR2 as YFSETQ. This CDR3 is 14 amino acids long. Trimming removed 0 bases at V and 3 bases at J, with 8 bases between. The CDR3 bases are TGCGCCAGCAGCTTGGAGTCCAGAACAGATACGCAGTATTTT. It codes for CASSLESRTDTQYF.

The rearrangement joins TRBV19 to TRBJ2-3, with D tentatively TRBD2 (6 bases). Germline V lookup: CDR1 LNHDA, CDR2 SQIVND (reference sequence). V lost 4 bases to trimming and J lost 3 bases, with 8 bases between them. The CDR3 spans 13 residues. CDR3 in DNA: TGTGCCAGTAGTAAGGAGGGAACAGATACGCAGTATTTT. It translates to CASSKEGTDTQYF.

The V and J genes are TRBV7-9 and TRBJ1-4, with D perhaps matching TRBD1 (5 bases). Trimming shortened V by 4 bases and J by 6 bases, and 15 bases separated the two germline ends. The CDR3 runs to 15 residues. Germline-derived CDR1 and CDR2 are SEHNR and FQNEAQ (reference sequence). CDR3 region: CASSSYSTVDEKLFF. CDR3 in DNA: TGTGCCAGCAGCTCCTACTCGACAGTCGATGAAAAACTGTTTTTT.

This sequence joins TRBV11-2 and TRBJ1-2, with 7 bases aligning to TRBD1. Trimming at V came to 5 bases and at J to 4 bases, leaving 4 bases not matched to a gene. CDR3 size: 13 residues. Germline CDR1 reads SGHAT; CDR2 reads FQNNGV. The CDR3 here is CASSRGQLYGYTF. The CDR3 DNA reads TGTGCCAGCAGCCGGGGACAGCTCTATGGCTACACCTTC.

The chain employs TRBV30 and TRBJ2-5; TRBD1 aligns across 9 bases. Trimming at V came to 0 bases and at J to 5 bases, leaving 7 bases not matched to a gene. CDR1 and CDR2 (germline): GTSNPN, SVGIG (reference sequence). CDR3 length: 15 residues. The CDR3 DNA sequence: TGTGCCTGGAGTGTCGTCTCCGGACAGGGGGAGACCCAGTACTTC. This encodes CAWSVVSGQGETQYF.

The gene calls are TRBV28 and TRBJ2-7, with TRBD1 matching over 8 bases. From germline, CDR1 is MDHEN and CDR2 SYDVKM. The CDR3 totals 15 residues. With V trimmed by 6 bases and J by 2 bases, 9 bases remained unmatched. CDR3 nucleotides: TGTGCCAGCAGGCAAACCGGGACAGGAACCTACGAGCAGTACTTC. It yields the protein CASRQTGTGTYEQYF.

The sample holds a few counts of this clone. The chain has TRBV7-8 and TRBJ2-3; tentatively, D is TRBD2 (5 bases). Germline CDR1 SGHVS, CDR2 FQNEAQ. The CDR3 runs to 13 residues. V was trimmed by 5 bases and J by 5 bases, leaving 11 bases between them. The CDR3: CASSVEVRDTQYF. CDR3 coding DNA: TGTGCCAGCAGCGTGGAGGTCAGAGATACGCAGTATTTT.

Of note for this clone: Within the sample, other DNA sequences also encode this same CDR3. The chain couples TRBV7-8 to TRBJ1-1; D uncertain. CDR1 is SGHVS, CDR2 FQNEAQ, per germline. The CDR3 runs to 13 residues. V was shortened by 3 bases and J by 1 base, with 6 bases between the two germline ends. CDR3 sequence (DNA): TGTGCCAGCAGCTTGGCCCCGAACACTGAAGCTTTCTTT. Protein: CASSLAPNTEAFF. The full variable domain, completed using reference TRBV7-8 and TRBJ1-1, is GAGVSQSPRYKVAKRGQDVALRCDPISGHVSLFWYQQALGQGPEFLTYFQNEAQLDKSGLPSDRFFAERPEGSVSTLKIQRTQQEDSAVYLCASSLAPNTEAFFGQGTRLTVV.